This T cell receptor (beta chain) was observed in a study of shared clonotypes between healthy human individuals (dated by TCRdb to 2018 to 2021). With regard to the full study: The cohort comprised a couple of women and a few men aged 18 to 49 years. To increase sequencing depth and limit assay-specific biases, different laboratories used diverse techniques to prepare libraries and sequence TCR repertoires. Per donor, leukapheresis produced somewhere between about 0.8 and 9 billion PBMCs. For each donor, three plates each were used for CD4 naive and CD4 memory, two plates were used for CD8 naive, and one plate was used for CD8 memory. To estimate repertoire size and how much clonotypes are shared between individuals, the study performed deep sequencing of blood TCR repertoires from a handful of healthy adults.

The cysteine opens and the phenylalanine closes a CDR3 of 15 amino acids. Left in the record is the CDR3 DNA by itself, 45 bases read in frame from the first base. Trimming removed 6 bases from V and 2 bases from J; the gene matches leave 9 bases unexplained. Reading the germline V gene gives CDR1 MDHEN and CDR2 SYDVKM. About this clone itself: It has no known antigen specificity. Base qualities are not at hand, and no much larger clone is one base apart.

Healthy HIV-negative adults with no recently reported acute infections or vaccinations were included as donors. Every donor was a Caucasian adult living in Nashville, Tennessee, USA. CD4+ T cells were enriched through magnetic negative selection, after which naive cells were positively selected on CD45RA and the remaining negative fraction served as the memory subset. After blood collection by leukapheresis, PBMCs were isolated using Ficoll-Histopaque density gradient centrifugation and then cryopreserved in the vapor phase of liquid nitrogen. Analytical flow cytometry was used to check the purity and quantity of each magnetically sorted T cell population. Genomic DNA was isolated from each sorted fraction and quantified by UV absorbance on a Nanodrop 2000c. Using the deep immunoSEQ assay, multiplex PCR amplified TCR CDR3 regions from genomic DNA. Genomic DNA extracted from each cell subset was distributed evenly over all wells of several immunoSEQ 96-well plates, and each plate served as one replicate. For sorted subsets, each replicate PCR was loaded with 200 ng genomic DNA, equivalent to about 33,000 T cell genomes. The purified libraries were quantified using a Qubit 3.0 fluorometer, sized with a Bioanalyzer 2100, and then quantified again using the KAPA Library Quantification kit. Every immunoSEQ 96-well plate was sequenced on a dedicated single-read 150-cycle Illumina NextSeq 550 flow cell. On the authors' methods: Because only junctional sequences without quality scores were contained in the immunoSEQ output, filtering matching that applied to full-length reads could not be performed. Sequences were annotated with PyIR, a Python wrapper for IgBLAST v1.9, using IMGT germline references to assign V/J genes and CDR3. Reads with weak V/J assignments (E-value above 1e-6), missing CDR3, stop codons, out-of-frame junctions, or ambiguous translated residues were removed. A V3J clonotype was defined by an identical inferred V gene, J gene, and CDR3 amino acid sequence. The percentage overlap between two repertoires was calculated by dividing the number of shared unique clonotypes by the size of the smaller repertoire. Repertoire richness was assessed with RTK rarefaction, the Chao1 estimator, and Recon v2.1 estimates of unobserved clonotypes. For all TCRbeta clonotypes obtained by the gDNA method from four donors, generation probabilities were computed with OLGA. Sourced from immuneACCESS, this table was stored by TCRdb with only in-frame sequences that have V and J called. A share of the clones is absent; for the studies checked, an unresolved V gene accounts for under half, and the remainder has no known explanation. V, J and clone size derive from that table, while D and trimming were established from the DNA sequence. This sample lists about 2.4 million clones; 80% to 95% were detected once. Roughly 0.39% of the sample comes from the top ten.

The research as a whole found: Compared with non-shared clonotypes, the clonotypes found in all four sorted-subset donors had higher generation probabilities. Estimated clonotype richness was generally larger for naive than for memory subsets. Because the study included only a small number of donors, the genetic and exposure-history diversity represented was limited. Based on pairwise subsampling, the degree of clonotype sharing among donors was expected to be affected by sequencing depth. When a handful of donors were compared, the shared fraction of clonotypes was around 4.6% for naive CD4, 3.5% to 4% for naive CD8, 2% to 2.5% for memory CD4, and 0.4% for memory CD8. Incomplete sequencing was indicated by rarefaction of sorted-subset datasets, despite the large sequencing depth. Only blood was sampled, and tissue TCR repertoires likely differ from those in blood.

The sequence links TRBV28 to TRBJ2-7, and 8 junctional nucleotides match TRBD1. Sequencing input: naive CD4+ T cells from PBMCs. The cell subset or site label of this sample denotes: CD45RA+ positively selected. The TCR originated in a man between 18 and 35 years old in good health. Some clones in this sample may be carry-over from other donors' samples. The CDR3 is CASSPQGTGTYEQYF. The DNA sequence is as follows: TGTGCCAGCAGCCCCCAGGGGACAGGTACCTACGAGCAGTACTTC.